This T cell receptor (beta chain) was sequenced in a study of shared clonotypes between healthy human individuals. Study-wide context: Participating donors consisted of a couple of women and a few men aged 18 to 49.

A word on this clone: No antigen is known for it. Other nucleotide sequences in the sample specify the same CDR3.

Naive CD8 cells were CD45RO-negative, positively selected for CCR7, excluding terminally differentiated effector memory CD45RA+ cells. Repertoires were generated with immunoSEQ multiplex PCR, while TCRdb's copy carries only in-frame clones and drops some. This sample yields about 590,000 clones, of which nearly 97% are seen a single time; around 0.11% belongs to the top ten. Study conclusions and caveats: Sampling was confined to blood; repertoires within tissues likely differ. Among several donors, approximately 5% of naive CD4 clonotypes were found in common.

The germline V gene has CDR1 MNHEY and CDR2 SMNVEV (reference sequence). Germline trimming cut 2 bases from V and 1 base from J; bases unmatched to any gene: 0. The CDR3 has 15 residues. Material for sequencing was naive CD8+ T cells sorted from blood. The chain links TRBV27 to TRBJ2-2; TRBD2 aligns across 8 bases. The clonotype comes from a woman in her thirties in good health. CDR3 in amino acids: CASSLLAGNTGELFF. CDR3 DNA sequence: TGTGCCAGCAGTTTACTAGCGGGGAACACCGGGGAGCTGTTTTTT.